This TCR beta chain was sequenced during a study of shared T cell receptors in the human thymus (dated by TCRdb to about 2021). With respect to the entire study: The study examined how self-reactive, shared T-cell receptor alpha chains are generated in the human thymus.

The CDR3 goes from the cysteine to the phenylalanine over 15 residues. Of the read, only the CDR3 DNA is kept; its 45 bases are in frame from base 1. Looking up the germline V gene yields CDR1 MGHRA and CDR2 YSYEKL. Deletion took 0 bases off V and 7 bases off J, with a span of 13 bases between the germline ends. For this clone: No cognate antigen has been identified for it. The sample holds no much larger clone one base away, and base qualities are not on file.

The library was prepared using the immunoSEQ multiplex PCR assay. Not all clones reach the TCRdb copy of this immuneACCESS table, which keeps in-frame sequences only. Checked studies attribute under half of the gap to unresolved V genes and leave the rest unexplained. The sample yields hundreds of thousands of clones; 85% to 90% were counted once. The leading ten clones occupy about 0.01% of the sample. These same data were also listed under a study on human thymus T cells. The second paper further reports: Donors were immunologically healthy infants undergoing open corrective cardiac surgery for congenital heart defects in Finland. The thymus tissue came from surgical resects taken out during corrective cardiac surgery. Usage of V and J gene segments appeared to be biased in both the thymic and the peripheral blood repertoires. According to the related research, thymic TCR repertoires were highly overlapping among unrelated individuals. TCR alpha and beta repertoires from under 10 infant thymus samples and a few related peripheral blood samples were characterized in the study. The cohort included about 6 male and a couple of female infants, with donor ages spanning 7 to 244 days. Thymocytes were freed from the tissue by mechanical means and kept at -70 degrees C as pellets of about 8.5-34 million cells. A QIAsymphony instrument was used to extract genomic DNA from the frozen cell pellets. Using the immunoSEQ multiplex PCR assay, the TCRB and TCRAD loci were amplified from a standardized quantity of quality-controlled genomic DNA. The V(D)J region was spanned by amplicons of a length sufficient to cover the CDR3 and to identify V and J genes. Amplicon sequencing was performed on an Illumina platform through the commercial immunoSEQ service. Primer bias and sequencing errors were corrected using previously described methods, and TCRAD and TCRB definitions followed the IMGT database. Repertoires were analysed with immunoSEQ Analyzer 3.0 and VDJTools, covering basic statistics, V/J segment usage, diversity estimates, rarefaction and pairwise overlap. Diversity was estimated using the Chao1, ChaoE, Efron-Thisted, Shannon and inverse Simpson indices, and was also estimated on datasets down-sampled to the size of the smallest sample. Repertoire overlap was determined by strict matching of CDR3 nucleotide sequence, V gene and J gene, and Jaccard-based multidimensional scaling clustering was applied. On average, thymus samples yielded around 810,000 unique TCRB clonotypes, whereas blood samples yielded around 88,000.

Sequencing was performed on thymocytes. The receptor was derived from a boy under three years old with a congenital heart defect. Donor details come from another sample of the same person, matched by shared clones. The V gene is TRBV4-1 and the J gene is TRBJ1-3; TRBD1 could be the D gene, as 6 bases match. At the DNA level, the sequence is TGCGCCAGCAGCCAAGATCAAGCCACAGGGAACACCATATATTTT. It encodes CASSQDQATGNTIYF.